This record covers a single T cell receptor (beta chain). No antigen is known for it. Trimming stripped 8 bases from V and 4 bases from J, with 5 bases between. Germline CDR1 and CDR2: ENHRY and SYGVKD. The CDR3 extends over 11 amino acids. Survey-level immunoSEQ v3.0 assays were run. The data were produced by immunoSEQ multiplex PCR, yet TCRdb's version contains in-frame clones alone and is incomplete. Here the sample spans 12,000 to 15,000 clones, around 90% being singletons. This sample is part of a study of long-term antiretroviral therapy in people with HIV. Study-level findings and limits: The data indicate that diversity increased after ART but remained below transplant donor controls.

There were roughly 0.95-11 million cryopreserved PBMC in the samples before DNA extraction. The chain couples TRBV10-3 to TRBJ2-2; the D is unclear. This material consisted of unsorted PBMCs, taken 6.2 years after starting antiretroviral therapy. This sequence was found in a middle-aged man with HIV. The CDR3 region has the DNA TGTGCCATCGACGGCACCGGGGAGCTGTTTTTT. Its protein is CAIDGTGELFF.